The 18 T cell receptor beta chains below come from one sample, sequenced in a study of blood T cell repertoires in COVID-19. TCRdb's copy holds only in-frame clones and misses some; the assay was immunoSEQ multiplex PCR. The sample yields around 250,000 clones, roughly 88% seen once. The sequencing input was PBMCs or T cells enriched from blood (not recorded which). The receptor set was obtained from a woman aged 40 to 50 who had been exposed to COVID-19.

The chain is built from TRBV20-1 and TRBJ1-1; perhaps TRBD1 as D (6 bases). The germline V gene encodes CDR1 DFQATT and CDR2 SNEGSKA (reference sequence). The CDR3 has 11 amino acids. Trimming removed 6 bases at V and 8 bases at J, with 13 bases between. CDR3 residues: CSAVGQWEAFF. For the CDR3, the DNA is TGCAGTGCGGTCGGACAGTGGGAAGCTTTCTTT.

The chain combines TRBV4-2 with TRBJ2-3; 7 nucleotides match TRBD2. CDR3 length equals 16 residues. The V gene's germline CDR1 is LGHNA and CDR2 YNFKEQ. The V and J ends lost 0 bases and 4 bases, in that order; junction bases with no gene match: 7. This CDR3 is CASSQDRSGKADTQYF. The DNA of the CDR3 is TGTGCCAGCAGCCAAGATAGGAGCGGGAAGGCAGATACGCAGTATTTT.

The V and J genes are TRBV10-3 and TRBJ1-1; TRBD1 agrees at 7 bases. The germline CDR1 and CDR2 sequences are ENHRY and SYGVKD. Trimming took 5 bases from V and 6 from J; bases not matched to a gene: 6. CDR3 length equals 13 residues. This CDR3 reads CAISSQGRSEAFF. Here the CDR3 DNA reads TGTGCCATCAGTTCACAGGGGAGATCTGAAGCTTTCTTT.

Only one count was recorded for this clone. The rearrangement joins TRBV28 to TRBJ1-5, with D hard to call. V gave up 6 bases and J gave up 0 bases, with 15 bases separating them. The CDR3 spans 16 residues. Germline CDR1 is MDHEN and CDR2 is SYDVKM. In nucleotides, the CDR3 is TGTGCCAGCAGCGGGCCGGGCAGCGGTAGCAATCAGCCCCAGCATTTT. This encodes CASSGPGSGSNQPQHF.

The genes are TRBV27 and TRBJ1-1; D gene ambiguous. The V gene lost 5 bases and the J gene lost 7 bases, with 14 bases spanning the gap. The CDR3 contains 13 residues. Germline V lookup: CDR1 MNHEY, CDR2 SMNVEV (reference sequence). The CDR3 DNA follows: TGTGCCAGCAGTCCCCTTAGCGGACTTGAAGCTTTCTTT. Its protein is CASSPLSGLEAFF.

The V and J genes are TRBV18 and TRBJ2-7; 10 bases map to TRBD2. Germline V gene lookup returns CDR1 KGHSH and CDR2 LQKENI. V lost 2 bases and J lost 3; bases outside the gene matches: 10. This CDR3 spans 17 amino acids. CDR3 amino acids: CASSPALAGVIRYEQYV. CDR3 DNA sequence: TGTGCCAGCTCACCAGCTCTAGCGGGAGTAATCCGCTACGAGCAGTACGTC.

This clone was seen a single time. V is TRBV28 and J is TRBJ2-5; 7 bases map to TRBD1. The germline V gene has CDR1 MDHEN and CDR2 SYDVKM. The CDR3 is 16 residues long. V trimming: 3 bases; J trimming: 4 bases; junction bases outside the gene matches: 11. The CDR3 nucleotides read TGTGCCAGCAGTTTCCTTGGTAGGGGGCAGCGAGAGACCCAGTACTTC. This translates into CASSFLGRGQRETQYF.

The chain links TRBV12-3 or TRBV12-4 to TRBJ1-2, with 7 bases lining up with TRBD1. J was trimmed by 5 bases and V by 4 bases; bases with no gene match: 4. The CDR3 has 13 residues. The CDR3 DNA reads TGTGCCAGCAGTTCGGGACAGTTTTATGGCTACACCTTC. Translating it yields CASSSGQFYGYTF.

The genes are TRBV30 and TRBJ1-6, with unresolved D. The germline V gene has CDR1 GTSNPN and CDR2 SVGIG (reference sequence). Trimming took off 0 bases at V and 7 bases at J, with 7 bases between the two ends. CDR3 length equals 13 residues. The CDR3 region is CAWSVTENSPLHF. For the CDR3, the DNA is TGTGCCTGGAGTGTTACGGAGAATTCACCCCTCCACTTT.

The rearrangement uses TRBV6-6 and TRBJ2-5; TRBD2 matches 7 bases. V lost 3 bases, J lost 1 base, and 8 bases stayed unmatched. This CDR3 has 16 residues. Germline V CDR1 and CDR2: MNHNY, SVGAGI (reference sequence). This chain's CDR3 is CASSYPSGATQETQYF. Written as DNA, the CDR3 is TGTGCCAGCAGTTATCCCAGCGGGGCTACCCAAGAGACCCAGTACTTC.

This chain joins TRBV27 and TRBJ2-5, with 8 bases lining up with TRBD2. The CDR3 covers 16 residues. Germline V gene data show CDR1 as MNHEY and CDR2 as SMNVEV (reference sequence). J lost 5 bases, V lost 5 bases, and 13 bases had no gene match. The CDR3 nucleotides read TGTGCCAGCAGTCCCCTCCAAGCGGGAGCCTCGGAGACCCAGTACTTC. Amino acids: CASSPLQAGASETQYF.

This rearrangement joins TRBV3-1 (or the pseudogene TRBV3-2) to TRBJ2-5, with 9 bases fitting TRBD1. The ends lost 4 bases at V and 5 bases at J; junction bases unmatched: 8. This CDR3 has 15 residues. Germline CDR1 and CDR2: LGHDT and YNNKEL (reference sequence). CDR3 coding DNA: TGTGCCAGCAGCCGCCCGGGACAGGGTTCGGAGACCCAGTACTTC. Its protein product is CASSRPGQGSETQYF.

This chain links TRBV4-3 with TRBJ1-2; maybe TRBD1 (6 bases). Looked up from germline, CDR1 is LGHNA and CDR2 is YSLEER. Trimming took 4 bases from V and 0 from J, leaving 15 bases between them. The CDR3 length is 16 residues. DNA for the CDR3: TGCGCCAGCAGCCGACATCTGGACAGACCTAACTATGGCTACACCTTC. Protein product: CASSRHLDRPNYGYTF.

This clone was observed a handful of times. This chain links TRBV30 with TRBJ1-2; D gene uncertain. In germline, CDR1 is GTSNPN, CDR2 SVGIG (reference sequence). Trimming removed 1 base from V and 5 bases from J, with 17 bases in between. The CDR3 totals 15 residues. The CDR3 sequence: CAWSAPASGGYGYTF. The CDR3 DNA sequence: TGTGCCTGGAGTGCCCCCGCCAGTGGCGGGTATGGCTACACCTTC.

The J gene is TRBJ2-1, the V gene TRBV7-2; D may be TRBD2 (5 bases). Trimming took 5 bases from V and 9 from J, leaving 11 bases between them. This CDR3 has 12 amino acids. Germline CDR1 is SGHTA and CDR2 is FQGNSA. As DNA, the CDR3 is TGTGCCAGCAGCCCCCAGGCGGGTGAGCAGTTCTTC. Residues: CASSPQAGEQFF.

This chain links TRBV28 with TRBJ1-1; D is possibly TRBD1 (5 bases). V was pared by 1 base and J by 5 bases, with 17 bases between. This CDR3 comprises 16 residues. From germline, CDR1 is MDHEN and CDR2 SYDVKM. The chain's CDR3 is CASSLLSVGGGTEAFF. In DNA form, the CDR3 reads TGTGCCAGCAGTTTATTATCGGTTGGGGGGGGGACTGAAGCTTTCTTT.

The rearrangement links TRBV4-2 to TRBJ1-5, with D tentatively TRBD1 (6 bases). With 5 bases removed from V and 7 bases from J, the gap between germline ends came to 21 bases. Germline CDR1 and CDR2: LGHNA and YNFKEQ. This CDR3 has 16 residues. The CDR3: CASSEREQGRRQPQHF. The CDR3, as DNA: TGTGCCAGCAGCGAAAGGGAACAGGGACGACGCCAGCCCCAGCATTTT.

The chain is built from TRBV7-2 and TRBJ2-7; the match to TRBD2 covers 8 bases. This CDR3 has 13 residues. V lost 4 bases and J lost 3; bases outside the gene matches: 2. Germline-derived CDR1 and CDR2 are SGHTA and FQGNSA. CDR3 in amino acids: CASSSGLGYEQYF. The CDR3 DNA is TGTGCCAGCAGCTCGGGACTAGGCTACGAGCAGTACTTC.